A selection of T cell receptor beta chains follows, all from one sample in a study of blood T cell repertoires in COVID-19. Using immunoSEQ multiplex PCR, the repertoire was profiled, and TCRdb retains in-frame clones only, with some absent. The data contain roughly 200,000 clones, roughly 90% of them singletons. The sequenced sample was peripheral blood. The receptors originated from a man in his fifties or sixties with acute or convalescent COVID-19. Both conserved end residues are part of each CDR3. The D gene is left open where the match is weak.

TRBV6-5 NA CASSYDSWQWRETQYF
TRBV7-9 NA CASSLIFGGVSGANVLTF
TRBV30 NA CACGGGVAGSYGETQYF
TRBV11-2 NA CASSLYGGGTDTQYF
TRBV28 NA CASTQGSGRNSPLHF
TRBV6-5 TRBD2 CASRALGTSYNEQFF
TRBV20-1 TRBD2 CSASYGTSHNEQFF
TRBV10-3 NA CASGTHTNTGELFF
TRBV9 NA CASSVEVIVGAPGNTIYF
TRBV10-3 NA CAISGQGPSYNEQFF
TRBV16 NA CASSPSRVAKNIQYF
TRBV6-7 TRBD1 CASSHTGGSYNSPLHF
TRBV2 TRBD1 CASTRDRKRYNEQFF
TRBV3-1/TRBV3-2 NA CASGPDGDSGNTIYF
TRBV30 TRBD1 CAWSVKLGDRGGTEAFF
TRBV5-1 TRBD2 CASSGTSGGNTGELFF
TRBV7-9 TRBD1 CASGTALEPQHF
TRBV6-2/TRBV6-3 NA CASSYSIGWSEAFF
TRBV18 NA CASSPREQGGSVTQYF
TRBV27 NA CASSPRASLYEQYF
TRBV7-9 NA CASSLVQGSSYEQYF
TRBV12-5 TRBD1 CASGSDRVRKQFF
TRBV9 TRBD1 CASSVTGTASTDTQYF
TRBV10-3 NA CAISGSHYNEQFF
TRBV5-5 NA CASSLGGNEQFF
TRBV6-5 TRBD1 CASSYGDRANTEAFF
TRBV19 TRBD1 CQGRDRGRFEKLFF
TRBV7-9 TRBD2 CASSLVGPRTSGSYNEQFF
TRBV7-9 TRBD1 CASSKTGGLVYGYTF
TRBV19 TRBD2 CASSIGRGGQYNEQFF
TRBV2 TRBD1 CASSPGQGSYNEQFF
TRBV12-3/TRBV12-4 NA CASSSLRTIYF
TRBV12-3/TRBV12-4 TRBD1 CATELDRNYGYTF